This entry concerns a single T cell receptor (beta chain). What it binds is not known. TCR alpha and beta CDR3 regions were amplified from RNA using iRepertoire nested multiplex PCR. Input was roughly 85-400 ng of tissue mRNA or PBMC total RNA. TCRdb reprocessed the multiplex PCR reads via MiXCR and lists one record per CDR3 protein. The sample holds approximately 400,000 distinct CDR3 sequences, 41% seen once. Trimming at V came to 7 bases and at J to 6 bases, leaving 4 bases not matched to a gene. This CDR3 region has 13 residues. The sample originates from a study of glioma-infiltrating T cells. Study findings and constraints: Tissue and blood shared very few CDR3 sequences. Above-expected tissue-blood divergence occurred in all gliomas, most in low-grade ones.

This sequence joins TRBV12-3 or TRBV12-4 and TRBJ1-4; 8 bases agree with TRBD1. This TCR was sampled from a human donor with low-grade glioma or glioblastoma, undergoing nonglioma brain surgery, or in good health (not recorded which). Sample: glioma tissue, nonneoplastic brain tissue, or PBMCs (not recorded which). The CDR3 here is CASTLTGDEKLFF. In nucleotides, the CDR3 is TGTGCCAGCACCCTGACAGGGGATGAAAAACTGTTTTTT.